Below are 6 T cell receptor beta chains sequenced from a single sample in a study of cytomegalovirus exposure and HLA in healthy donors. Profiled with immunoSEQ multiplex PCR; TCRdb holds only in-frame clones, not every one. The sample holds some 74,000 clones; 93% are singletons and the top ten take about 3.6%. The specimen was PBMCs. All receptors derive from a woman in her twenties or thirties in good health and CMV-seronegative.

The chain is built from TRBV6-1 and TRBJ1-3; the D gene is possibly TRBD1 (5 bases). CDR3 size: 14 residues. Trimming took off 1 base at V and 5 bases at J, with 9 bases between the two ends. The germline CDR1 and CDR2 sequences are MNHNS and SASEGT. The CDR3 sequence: CASSEGGGRNTIYF. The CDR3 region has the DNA TGTGCCAGCAGTGAAGGGGGCGGTCGAAACACCATATATTTT.

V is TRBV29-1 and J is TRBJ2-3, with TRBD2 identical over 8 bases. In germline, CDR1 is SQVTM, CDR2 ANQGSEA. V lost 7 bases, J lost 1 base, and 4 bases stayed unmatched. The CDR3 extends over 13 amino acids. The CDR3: CSAKLAGTDTQYF. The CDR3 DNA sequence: TGCAGCGCGAAACTAGCGGGCACAGATACGCAGTATTTT.

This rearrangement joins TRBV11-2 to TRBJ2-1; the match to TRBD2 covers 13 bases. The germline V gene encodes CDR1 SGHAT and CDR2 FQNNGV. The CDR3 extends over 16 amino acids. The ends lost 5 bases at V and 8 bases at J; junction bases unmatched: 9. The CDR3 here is CASSARTSGSGDEQFF. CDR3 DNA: TGTGCCAGCAGCGCCCGGACTAGCGGGAGTGGTGATGAGCAGTTCTTC.

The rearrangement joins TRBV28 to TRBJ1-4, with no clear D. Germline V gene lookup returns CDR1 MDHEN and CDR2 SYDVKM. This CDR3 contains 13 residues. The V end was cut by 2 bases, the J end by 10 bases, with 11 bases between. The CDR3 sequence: CASSLDNPGKLFF. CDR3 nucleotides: TGTGCCAGCAGTTTAGACAATCCCGGAAAACTGTTTTTT.

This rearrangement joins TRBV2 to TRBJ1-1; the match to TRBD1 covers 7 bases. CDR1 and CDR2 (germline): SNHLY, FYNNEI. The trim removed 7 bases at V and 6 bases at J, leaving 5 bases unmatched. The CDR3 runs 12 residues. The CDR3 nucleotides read TGTGCCAGCAACCAACAGGGGCCTGAAGCTTTCTTT. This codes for CASNQQGPEAFF.

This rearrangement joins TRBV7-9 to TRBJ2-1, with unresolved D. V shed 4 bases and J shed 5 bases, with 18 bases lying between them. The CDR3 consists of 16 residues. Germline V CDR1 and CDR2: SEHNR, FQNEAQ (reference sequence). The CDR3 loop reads CASSSERRVINNEQFF. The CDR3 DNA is TGTGCCAGCAGCTCTGAAAGGAGAGTAATCAACAATGAGCAGTTCTTC.